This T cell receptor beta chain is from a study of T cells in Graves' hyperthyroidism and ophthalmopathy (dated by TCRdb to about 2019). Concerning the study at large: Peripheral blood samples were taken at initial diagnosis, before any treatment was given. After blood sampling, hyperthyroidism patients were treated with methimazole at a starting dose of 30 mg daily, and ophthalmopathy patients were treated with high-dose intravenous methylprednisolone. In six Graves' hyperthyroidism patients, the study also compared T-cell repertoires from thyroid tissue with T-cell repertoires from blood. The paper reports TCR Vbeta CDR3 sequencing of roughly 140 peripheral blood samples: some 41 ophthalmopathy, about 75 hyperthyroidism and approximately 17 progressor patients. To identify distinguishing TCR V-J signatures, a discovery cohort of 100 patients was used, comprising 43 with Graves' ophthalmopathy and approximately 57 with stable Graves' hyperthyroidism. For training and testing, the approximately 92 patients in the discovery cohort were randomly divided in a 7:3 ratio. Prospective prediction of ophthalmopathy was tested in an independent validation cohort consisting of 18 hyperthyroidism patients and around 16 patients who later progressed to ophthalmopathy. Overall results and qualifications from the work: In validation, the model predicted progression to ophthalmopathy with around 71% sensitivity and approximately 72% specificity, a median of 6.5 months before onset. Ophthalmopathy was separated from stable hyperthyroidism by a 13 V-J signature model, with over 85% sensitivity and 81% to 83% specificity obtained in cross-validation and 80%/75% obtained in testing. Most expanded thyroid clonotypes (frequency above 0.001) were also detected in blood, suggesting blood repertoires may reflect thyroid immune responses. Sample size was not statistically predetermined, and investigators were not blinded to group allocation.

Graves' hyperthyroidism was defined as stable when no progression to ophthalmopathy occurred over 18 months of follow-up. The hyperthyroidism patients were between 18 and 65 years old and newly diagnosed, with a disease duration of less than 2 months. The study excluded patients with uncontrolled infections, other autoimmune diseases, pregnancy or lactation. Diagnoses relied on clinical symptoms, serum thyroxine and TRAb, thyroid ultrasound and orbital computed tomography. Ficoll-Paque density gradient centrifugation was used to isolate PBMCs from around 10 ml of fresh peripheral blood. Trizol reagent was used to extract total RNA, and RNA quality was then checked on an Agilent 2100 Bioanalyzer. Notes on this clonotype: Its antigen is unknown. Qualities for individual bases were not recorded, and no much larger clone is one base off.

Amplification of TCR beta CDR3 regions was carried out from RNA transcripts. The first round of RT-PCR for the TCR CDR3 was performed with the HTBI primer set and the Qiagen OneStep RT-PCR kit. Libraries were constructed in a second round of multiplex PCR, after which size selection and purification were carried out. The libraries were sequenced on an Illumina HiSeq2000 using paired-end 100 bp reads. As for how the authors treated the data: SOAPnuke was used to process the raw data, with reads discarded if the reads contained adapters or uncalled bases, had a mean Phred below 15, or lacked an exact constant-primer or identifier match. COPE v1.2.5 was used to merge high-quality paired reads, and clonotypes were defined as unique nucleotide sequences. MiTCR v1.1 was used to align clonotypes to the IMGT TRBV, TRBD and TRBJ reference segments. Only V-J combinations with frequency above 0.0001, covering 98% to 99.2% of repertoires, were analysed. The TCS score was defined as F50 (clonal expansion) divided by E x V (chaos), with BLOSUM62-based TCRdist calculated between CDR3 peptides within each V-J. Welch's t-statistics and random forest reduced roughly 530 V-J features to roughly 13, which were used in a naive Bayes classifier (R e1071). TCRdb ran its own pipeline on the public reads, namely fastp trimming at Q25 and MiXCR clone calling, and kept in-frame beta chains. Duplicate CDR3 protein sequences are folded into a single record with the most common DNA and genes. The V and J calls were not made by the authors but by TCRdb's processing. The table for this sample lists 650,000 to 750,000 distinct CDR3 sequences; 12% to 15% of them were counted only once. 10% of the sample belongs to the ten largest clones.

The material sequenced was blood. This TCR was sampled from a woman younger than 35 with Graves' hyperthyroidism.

The CDR3 reads CSVDFRPRNTDTQYF. The nucleotide sequence reads as follows: TGCAGCGTTGACTTCAGGCCTCGGAACACAGATACGCAGTATTTT. The rearrangement combines TRBV29-1 with TRBJ2-3; no confident D gene assignment can be made. From the cysteine up to the phenylalanine, the CDR3 has a length of 15 residues. CDR3 DNA is the only sequence kept; it has 45 bases, read in frame from the first base. Taken from the germline V gene, the CDR1 and CDR2 loops are SQVTM and ANQGSEA. The V end loses 3 bases and the J end loses 2 bases, and a stretch of 15 bases separates them.